The subject of this entry is one T cell receptor (beta chain). Its antigen is unknown. These data originate in a study of cytomegalovirus exposure and HLA in healthy donors. In the study overall: Researchers previously reported finding roughly 120 million unique TCR beta sequences from approximately 190 million T cells. Within an early data release were tens of millions of unique TCRs drawn from HLA-typed donors.

PCR primers comprised 60 Vbeta and 13 Jbeta primers. This table comes from immunoSEQ multiplex PCR, and its TCRdb copy is limited to in-frame clones, with some not included. This sample's table reports tens of thousands of clones. Overall study results and limits: In a later analysis, a missense DCLRE1C variant was linked to TCR beta V- and J-gene trimming. A later analysis linked 16,951 TCR beta sequences to HLA alleles at 0.05 false discovery rate.

This sequence was found in a woman between 50 and 59 years old in good health and CMV-seropositive. The sequencing sample was made of PBMCs.

The CDR3 DNA sequence: TGCGCCAGCAGCCCTGATACAGGGGAGCTGTTTTTT. Translated: CASSPDTGELFF. This chain uses TRBV5-1 with TRBJ2-2; D is undetermined. The CDR3 is made up of 12 amino acids. V was pared by 4 bases and J by 8 bases, with 9 bases between. The germline CDR1 and CDR2 sequences are SGHRS and YFSETQ.